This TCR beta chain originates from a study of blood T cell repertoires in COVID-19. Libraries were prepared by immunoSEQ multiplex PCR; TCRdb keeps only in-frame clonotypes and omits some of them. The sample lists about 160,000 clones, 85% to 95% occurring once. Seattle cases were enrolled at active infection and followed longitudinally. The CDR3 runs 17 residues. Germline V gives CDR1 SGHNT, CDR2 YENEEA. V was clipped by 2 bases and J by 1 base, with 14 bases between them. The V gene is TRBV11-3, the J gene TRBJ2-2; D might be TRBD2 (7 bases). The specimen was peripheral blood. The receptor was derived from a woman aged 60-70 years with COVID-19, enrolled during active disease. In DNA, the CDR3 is TGTGCCAGCAGCTTATTTGGCGGGGGCCTGAACACCGGGGAGCTGTTTTTT. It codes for CASSLFGGGLNTGELFF.